The 29 T cell receptor beta chains below were found in one sample sequenced in a study of blood T cell repertoires in COVID-19. Clones were read by immunoSEQ multiplex PCR, and TCRdb kept only the in-frame ones, dropping some. Altogether roughly 12,000 clones are present, approximately 91% being singletons, with the ten largest covering around 30%. Sequences were obtained from peripheral blood. The receptors derive from a woman aged 70-85 years with active COVID-19.

This clone was picked up one time. The V call is TRBV28, the J call TRBJ2-1; 12 nucleotides agree with TRBD2. The CDR3 contains 18 residues. Looked up from germline, CDR1 is MDHEN and CDR2 is SYDVKM. V lost 2 bases and J lost 10; bases outside the gene matches: 15. CDR3 amino acids: CASSLGYRLAGAVSEQFF. The CDR3 nucleotides are TGTGCCAGCAGTTTAGGATACCGACTAGCGGGAGCGGTCAGCGAGCAGTTCTTC.

This clone has just one count. The gene calls are TRBV28 and TRBJ1-1; no definite D call. The CDR3 has 12 residues. V lost 2 bases, J lost 6 bases, and 7 bases lay in between. Germline CDR1 reads MDHEN; CDR2 reads SYDVKM. In DNA form, the CDR3 reads TGTGCCAGCAGTTTAAAAAGCGCTGAAGCTTTCTTT. Amino acid sequence: CASSLKSAEAFF.

The rearrangement links TRBV5-1 to TRBJ2-7; 7 bases line up with TRBD2. The germline V gene encodes CDR1 SGHRS and CDR2 YFSETQ. The CDR3 covers 15 residues. V was pared by 4 bases and J by 3 bases, with 10 bases of the junction left unmatched. CDR3 coding DNA: TGCGCCAGCAGCCCAGCGGGACCGCCAAGCTACGAGCAGTACTTC. Translation: CASSPAGPPSYEQYF.

This clone was seen more than once but under ten times. The chain's CDR3 is CASSLGVAGGPSAGELFF. The CDR3 bases are TGTGCCAGCAGCTTAGGGGTAGCGGGAGGGCCCTCGGCCGGGGAGCTGTTTTTT. The chain employs TRBV7-6 and TRBJ2-2; 11 nucleotides align to TRBD2. The CDR3 spans 18 residues. V lost 1 base to trimming and J lost 6 bases; unmatched junction nucleotides: 10. Germline V gene lookup returns CDR1 SGHVS and CDR2 FNYEAQ.

The CDR3 nucleotides read TGCGCCAGCAGCTTGGCCCTGCAGGGCGCTAATTCACCCCTCCACTTT. Translation: CASSLALQGANSPLHF. The chain employs TRBV5-1 and TRBJ1-6; possibly TRBD1 for D (5 bases). Trimming removed 0 bases from V and 6 bases from J, with 13 bases in between. CDR1 and CDR2 (germline): SGHRS, YFSETQ. The CDR3 spans 16 residues.

The chain links TRBV5-4 to TRBJ2-1; D not resolved. Germline-derived CDR1 and CDR2 are SGHNT and YYREEE (reference sequence). The CDR3 extends over 15 amino acids. Trimming took off 0 bases at V and 8 bases at J, with 15 bases between the two ends. The CDR3: CASSLVPGDVDEQFF. For the CDR3, the DNA is TGTGCCAGCAGCTTGGTTCCAGGCGATGTGGATGAGCAGTTCTTC.

The chain is built from TRBV7-9 and TRBJ2-5; maybe TRBD1 (5 bases). Germline CDR1 and CDR2: SEHNR and FQNEAQ (reference sequence). This CDR3 contains 15 residues. Deletions cut 5 bases from V and 4 bases from J, with 17 bases between. The CDR3 loop is CASSPGQGTPETQYF. The CDR3 DNA sequence: TGTGCCAGCAGCCCCGGGCAGGGAACCCCAGAGACCCAGTACTTC.

V gene TRBV15 combines with J gene TRBJ2-5; tentative D call: TRBD1 (6 bases). Per germline, CDR1 LNHNV and CDR2 YYDKDF (reference sequence). Trimming shortened V by 0 bases and J by 1 base, and 9 bases separated the two germline ends. CDR3 length: 15 residues. CDR3 in amino acids: CATSRDPDSQETQYF. Written as DNA, the CDR3 is TGTGCCACCAGCAGAGATCCGGACAGCCAAGAGACCCAGTACTTC.

V and J are TRBV10-3 and TRBJ1-2; TRBD1 aligns across 7 bases. V was pared by 7 bases and J by 4 bases, with 15 bases of the junction left unmatched. The germline V gene encodes CDR1 ENHRY and CDR2 SYGVKD. The CDR3 contains 16 residues. CDR3 in amino acids: CAITRDGQGGGYGYTF. The DNA for the CDR3 is TGTGCCATCACCAGAGATGGTCAGGGGGGAGGCTATGGCTACACCTTC.

The J gene is TRBJ2-7, the V gene TRBV28; weak D call: TRBD1 (5 bases). CDR1 is MDHEN, CDR2 SYDVKM, per germline. Trimming left V 7 bases short and J 4 bases short, with 14 bases between. This CDR3 has 13 amino acids. Written as DNA, the CDR3 is TGTGCCAGCACCAACCAGGGTTATTACGAGCAGTACTTC. It specifies CASTNQGYYEQYF.

The chain carries TRBV9 and TRBJ1-1, with 10 bases lining up with TRBD1. Germline V lookup: CDR1 SGDLS, CDR2 YYNGEE. The V and J ends lost 4 bases and 4 bases, in that order; junction bases with no gene match: 13. The CDR3 extends over 17 amino acids. The CDR3 region has the DNA TGTGCCAGCAGCCCACCGGGACAGGGGTCGGAAGGCACTGAAGCTTTCTTT. Protein: CASSPPGQGSEGTEAFF.

The chain couples TRBV6-6 to TRBJ2-5, with TRBD2 matching 11 bases. Trimming removed 5 bases from V and 1 base from J; junction bases left unmatched: 9. Germline loops: CDR1 MNHNY, CDR2 SVGAGI (reference sequence). This CDR3 spans 17 amino acids. CDR3 region: CASSRTSGSTGQETQYF. In nucleotides, the CDR3 is TGTGCCAGCAGTCGTACTAGCGGGAGTACCGGCCAAGAGACCCAGTACTTC.

This chain uses TRBV10-1 with TRBJ2-3, with 8 bases aligning to TRBD2. The J segment lost 8 bases and the V segment lost 4 bases, leaving 5 bases of the junction unmatched. The CDR3 has 13 residues. Germline-derived CDR1 and CDR2 are WNHNN and SYGVQD (reference sequence). CDR3 loop: CASSVSGGGTQYF. The CDR3 DNA reads TGCGCCAGCAGTGTGTCCGGGGGGGGTACGCAGTATTTT.

The chain carries TRBV7-2 and TRBJ1-2; 7 bases fit TRBD1. Per germline, CDR1 SGHTA and CDR2 FQGNSA. V shed 2 bases and J 5 bases; nucleotides not matched to a gene: 2. The CDR3 length is 13 residues. The CDR3 here is CASSLWGQYGYTF. The DNA of the CDR3 is TGTGCCAGCAGCTTATGGGGACAGTATGGCTACACCTTC.

This chain connects TRBV6-5 to TRBJ2-5; TRBD1 aligns across 7 bases. Looked up from germline, CDR1 is MNHEY and CDR2 is SVGAGI. The CDR3 contains 13 residues. Losses at the gene ends were 6 bases for V and 3 bases for J; bases not matched to a gene: 4. The CDR3 sequence is CASSWTGEETQYF. The CDR3 DNA reads as TGTGCCAGCAGCTGGACAGGAGAAGAGACCCAGTACTTC.

This clone occurred once. The chain recombines TRBV5-1 with TRBJ2-3; a possible D gene is TRBD1 (6 bases). This CDR3 spans 14 amino acids. The V gene's germline CDR1 is SGHRS and CDR2 YFSETQ. Trimming pared 4 bases from V and 0 bases from J, leaving 9 bases between. The CDR3: CASSPGQSTDTQYF. In nucleotides, the CDR3 is TGCGCCAGCAGCCCCGGACAGAGCACAGATACGCAGTATTTT. Combining the CDR3 with reference TRBV5-1 and TRBJ2-3 gives the whole variable domain KAGVTQTPRYLIKTRGQQVTLSCSPISGHRSVSWYQQTPGQGLQFLFEYFSETQRNKGNFPGRFSGRQFSNSRSEMNVSTLELGDSALYLCASSPGQSTDTQYFGPGTRLTVL.

The chain couples TRBV2 to TRBJ2-5; 12 nucleotides line up with TRBD1. The J segment lost 0 bases and the V segment lost 6 bases, leaving 8 bases of the junction unmatched. The CDR3 is made up of 17 amino acids. Germline-derived CDR1 and CDR2 are SNHLY and FYNNEI. CDR3 DNA sequence: TGTGCCAGCAGGGGGACAGGGGGCGGATCATACCAAGAGACCCAGTACTTC. It codes for CASRGTGGGSYQETQYF.

The chain uses TRBV28 and TRBJ2-5; D uncertain. Germline lookup yields CDR1 MDHEN and CDR2 SYDVKM. This CDR3 contains 17 residues. V was shortened by 3 bases and J by 4 bases, with 21 bases between the two germline ends. The CDR3 DNA reads TGTGCCAGCAGTTTCCAGACTCGGTCCGAGGTCGGAGAGACCCAGTACTTC. Amino acids: CASSFQTRSEVGETQYF.

This chain joins TRBV7-8 and TRBJ2-3; no clear D. In germline, CDR1 is SGHVS, CDR2 FQNEAQ. The CDR3 totals 14 residues. Trimming left V 3 bases short and J 0 bases short, with 7 bases between. CDR3 region: CASSFQASTDTQYF. Written as DNA, the CDR3 is TGTGCCAGCAGCTTCCAGGCTAGCACAGATACGCAGTATTTT. Full variable domain (rest looked up from reference TRBV7-8 and TRBJ2-3): GAGVSQSPRYKVAKRGQDVALRCDPISGHVSLFWYQQALGQGPEFLTYFQNEAQLDKSGLPSDRFFAERPEGSVSTLKIQRTQQEDSAVYLCASSFQASTDTQYFGPGTRLTVL.

V is TRBV4-1 and J is TRBJ2-7; perhaps TRBD2 as D (5 bases). Between the trimmed V and J ends, which lost 4 bases and 4 bases, there was a span of 11 bases. Per germline, CDR1 MGHRA and CDR2 YSYEKL. CDR3 size: 13 residues. The CDR3 DNA reads as TGCGCCAGCAGCCTGGGCGAGGGTTACGAGCAGTACTTC. Translation gives CASSLGEGYEQYF.

The chain uses TRBV6-5 and TRBJ2-2, with 9 bases fitting TRBD1. The junction had 4 bases not matched to a gene; V was cut back by 8 bases and J by 0 bases. CDR3 length: 15 amino acids. CDR1 and CDR2 (germline): MNHEY, SVGAGI. CDR3 protein: CASPRQGANTGELFF. DNA for the CDR3: TGTGCCAGCCCCCGACAGGGGGCGAACACCGGGGAGCTGTTTTTT.

The CDR3 region has the DNA TGTGCCAGCAGTTTCAGGGGTGGCAATCAGCCCCAGCATTTT. The encoded protein is CASSFRGGNQPQHF. The chain carries TRBV27 and TRBJ1-5, with D perhaps matching TRBD1 (6 bases). The CDR3 is 14 amino acids. Trimming removed 3 bases from V and 2 bases from J, with 8 bases in between. The germline gives CDR1 MNHEY, CDR2 SMNVEV (reference sequence).

This clone was seen only once. The gene calls are TRBV28 and TRBJ1-5; TRBD1 is a possible D gene (5 bases). Trimming cost V 4 bases and J 4 bases, with 14 bases left between them. From germline, CDR1 is MDHEN and CDR2 SYDVKM. The CDR3 loop spans 15 amino acids. CDR3 DNA: TGTGCCAGCAGTTCAAGCAGGGCTGGAAATCAGCCCCAGCATTTT. It specifies CASSSSRAGNQPQHF.

The chain has TRBV6-1 and TRBJ1-2, with 9 bases lining up with TRBD1. V shed 1 base, J shed 7 bases, and the junction held 7 bases outside the gene matches. CDR1 is MNHNS and CDR2 is SASEGT in the germline V gene. CDR3 length: 15 amino acids. The CDR3 protein is CASSEDNRGLIGYTF. The CDR3 DNA sequence: TGTGCCAGCAGTGAAGATAACAGGGGGCTGATTGGCTACACCTTC.

The chain joins TRBV2 to TRBJ1-3, with 8 bases aligning to TRBD1. Germline loops: CDR1 SNHLY, CDR2 FYNNEI. J was trimmed by 7 bases and V by 4 bases; bases with no gene match: 9. The CDR3 extends over 15 amino acids. CDR3 residues: CASSATDRARNTIYF. DNA for the CDR3: TGTGCCAGCAGTGCTACGGACAGGGCCAGGAACACCATATATTTT. Drawing the rest from reference TRBV2 and TRBJ1-3, the complete variable domain is EPEVTQTPSHQVTQMGQEVILRCVPISNHLYFYWYRQILGQKVEFLVSFYNNEISEKSEIFDDQFSVERPDGSNFTLKIRSTKLEDSAMYFCASSATDRARNTIYFGEGSWLTVV.

J is TRBJ1-3 and V is TRBV21-1; the tabulated D call, TRBD1, remains unverified against the DNA. TRBV21-1 is shown as a pseudogene. This CDR3 contains 16 residues. The DNA for the CDR3 is TGTGCCAGCAGCAAAGGGGGCCCCTCCGCTAGAAACACCATATATTTT. Its protein is CASSKGGPSARNTIYF.

This clone was recorded a few times. The V gene is TRBV28, the J gene TRBJ1-2; 8 bases map to TRBD1. The germline V gene has CDR1 MDHEN and CDR2 SYDVKM. The CDR3 has 15 amino acids. Trimming took 4 bases from V and 5 from J; bases not matched to a gene: 9. The CDR3 DNA sequence: TGTGCCAGCAGTTACTTGGGGACAGGCGGATATGGCTACACCTTC. This translates into CASSYLGTGGYGYTF.

This chain joins TRBV11-2 and TRBJ2-7; 8 bases are a match to TRBD2. Trimming took 4 bases from V and 5 from J; bases not matched to a gene: 7. The CDR3 is 14 residues long. Germline V gene data show CDR1 as SGHAT and CDR2 as FQNNGV. The CDR3 nucleotides are TGTGCCAGCAGCTCCACCGGGGGGGGGCACGAGCAGTACTTC. Amino acid sequence: CASSSTGGGHEQYF.

This clone appeared once. The chain is built from TRBV27 and TRBJ1-1; D not certain. Germline CDR1 MNHEY, CDR2 SMNVEV (reference sequence). Trimming pared 3 bases from V and 1 base from J, leaving 9 bases between. This CDR3 comprises 14 residues. CDR3 residues: CASSFRGPNTEAFF. CDR3 DNA sequence: TGTGCCAGCAGTTTCCGAGGGCCGAACACTGAAGCTTTCTTT.